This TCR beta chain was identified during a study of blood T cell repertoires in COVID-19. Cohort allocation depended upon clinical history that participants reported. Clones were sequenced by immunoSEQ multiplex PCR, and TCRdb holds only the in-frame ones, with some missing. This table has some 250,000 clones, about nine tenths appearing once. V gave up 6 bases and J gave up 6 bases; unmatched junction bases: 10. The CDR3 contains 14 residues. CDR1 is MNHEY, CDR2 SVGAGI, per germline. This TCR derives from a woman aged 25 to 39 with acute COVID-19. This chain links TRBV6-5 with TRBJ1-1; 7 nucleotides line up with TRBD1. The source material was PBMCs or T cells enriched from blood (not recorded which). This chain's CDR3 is CASSSSRGDAEAFF. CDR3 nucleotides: TGTGCCAGCAGCTCCAGCAGGGGGGACGCTGAAGCTTTCTTT.